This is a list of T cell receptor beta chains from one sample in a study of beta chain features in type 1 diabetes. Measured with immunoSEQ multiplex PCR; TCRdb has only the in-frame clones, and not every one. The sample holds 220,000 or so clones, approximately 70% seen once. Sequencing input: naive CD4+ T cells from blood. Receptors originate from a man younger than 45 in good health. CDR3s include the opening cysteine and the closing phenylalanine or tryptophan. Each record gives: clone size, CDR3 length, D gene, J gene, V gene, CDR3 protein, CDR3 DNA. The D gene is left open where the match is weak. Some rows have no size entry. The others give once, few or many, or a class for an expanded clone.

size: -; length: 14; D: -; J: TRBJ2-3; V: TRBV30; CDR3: CAWKLVGVGDTQYF; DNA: TGTGCCTGGAAGTTGGTCGGGGTAGGAGATACGCAGTATTTT
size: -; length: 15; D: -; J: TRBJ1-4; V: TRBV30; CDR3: CAWSDFRGTGEKLFF; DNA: TGTGCCTGGAGTGATTTCCGGGGAACGGGTGAAAAACTGTTTTTT
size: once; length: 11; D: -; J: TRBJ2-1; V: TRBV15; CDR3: CATSRDLEQFF; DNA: TGTGCCACCAGCAGAGACTTGGAGCAGTTCTTC
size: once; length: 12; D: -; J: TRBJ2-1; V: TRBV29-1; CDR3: CSVEYLGNEQFF; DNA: TGCAGCGTTGAGTACCTAGGCAATGAGCAGTTCTTC
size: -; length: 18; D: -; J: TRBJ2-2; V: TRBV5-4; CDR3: CASSLGRGGTVNTGELFF; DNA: TGTGCCAGCAGCCTTGGTCGCGGCGGGACGGTGAACACCGGGGAGCTGTTTTTT
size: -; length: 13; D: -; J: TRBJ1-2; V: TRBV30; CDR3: CAWSLSQSYGYTF; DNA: TGTGCCTGGAGCCTAAGTCAGTCCTATGGCTACACCTTC
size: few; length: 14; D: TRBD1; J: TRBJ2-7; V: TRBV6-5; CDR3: CASSMDRVRDEQYF; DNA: TGTGCCAGCAGTATGGACAGGGTGCGCGACGAGCAGTACTTC
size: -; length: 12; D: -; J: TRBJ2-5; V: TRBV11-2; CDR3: CASRLRGETQYF; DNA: TGTGCCAGCAGGCTACGTGGGGAGACCCAGTACTTC
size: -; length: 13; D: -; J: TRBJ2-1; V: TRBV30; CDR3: CAWSVLPGNEQFF; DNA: TGTGCCTGGAGTGTATTGCCGGGCAATGAGCAGTTCTTC
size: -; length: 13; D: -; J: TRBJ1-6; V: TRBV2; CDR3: CASIRVMNSPLHF; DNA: TGTGCCAGCATAAGGGTTATGAATTCACCCCTCCACTTT
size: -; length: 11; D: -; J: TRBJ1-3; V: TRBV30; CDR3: CAWSAGNTIYF; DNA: TGTGCCTGGAGTGCGGGAAACACCATATATTTT
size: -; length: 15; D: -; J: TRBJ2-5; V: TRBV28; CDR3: CASSLFRSPGETQYF; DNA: TGTGCCAGCAGTTTATTTCGCTCGCCCGGGGAGACCCAGTACTTC
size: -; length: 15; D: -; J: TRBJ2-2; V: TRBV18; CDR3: CASSPKRVNTGELFF; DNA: TGTGCCAGCTCACCAAAGAGGGTGAACACCGGGGAGCTGTTTTTT
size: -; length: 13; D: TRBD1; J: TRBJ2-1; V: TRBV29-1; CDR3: CSLIGQGDREQFF; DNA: TGCAGCCTAATAGGACAGGGGGACCGTGAGCAGTTCTTC
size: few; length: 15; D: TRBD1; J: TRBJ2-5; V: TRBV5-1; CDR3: CASSLAFRTGETQYF; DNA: TGCGCCAGCAGCTTGGCTTTCCGGACAGGGGAGACCCAGTACTTC
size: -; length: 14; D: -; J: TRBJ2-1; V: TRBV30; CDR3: CAWSYWGPYNEQFF; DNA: TGTGCCTGGAGCTATTGGGGCCCCTACAATGAGCAGTTCTTC
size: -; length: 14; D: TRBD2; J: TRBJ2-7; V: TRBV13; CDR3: CASSRTSGKYEQYF; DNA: TGTGCCAGCAGCAGGACTAGCGGGAAATACGAGCAGTACTTC
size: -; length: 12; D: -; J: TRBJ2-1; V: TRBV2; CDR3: CASSNQYNEQFF; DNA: TGTGCCAGCAGTAATCAATACAATGAGCAGTTCTTC
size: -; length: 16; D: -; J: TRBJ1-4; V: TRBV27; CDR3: CASTSAVGPGWGKLFF; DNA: TGTGCCAGCACCTCGGCAGTAGGTCCCGGGTGGGGAAAACTGTTTTTT
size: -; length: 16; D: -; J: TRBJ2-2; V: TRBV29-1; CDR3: CSVGWAPGANTGELFF; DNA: TGCAGCGTTGGTTGGGCCCCAGGGGCCAACACCGGGGAGCTGTTTTTT
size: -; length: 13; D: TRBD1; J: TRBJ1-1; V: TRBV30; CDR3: CAWSLTGDTEAFF; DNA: TGTGCCTGGAGCCTCACAGGGGACACTGAAGCTTTCTTT
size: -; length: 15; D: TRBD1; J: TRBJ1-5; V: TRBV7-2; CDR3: CASSQRTGVFQPQHF; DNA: TGTGCCAGCAGCCAACGGACAGGGGTGTTTCAGCCCCAGCATTTT
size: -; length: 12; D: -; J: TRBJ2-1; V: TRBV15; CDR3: CATSGFGGEQFF; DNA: TGTGCCACCAGCGGTTTCGGCGGTGAGCAGTTCTTC
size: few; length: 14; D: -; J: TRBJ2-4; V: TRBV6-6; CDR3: CASSFLVAKNIQYF; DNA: TGTGCCAGCAGTTTTCTGGTAGCCAAAAACATTCAGTACTTC
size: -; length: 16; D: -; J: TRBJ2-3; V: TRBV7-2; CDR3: CASSLGRGRSTDTQYF; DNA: TGTGCCAGCAGCTTGGGACGGGGACGGTCCACAGATACGCAGTATTTT
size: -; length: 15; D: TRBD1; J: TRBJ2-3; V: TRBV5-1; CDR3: CASTFRTGVADTQYF; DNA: TGCGCCAGCACTTTCCGGACAGGGGTCGCAGATACGCAGTATTTT
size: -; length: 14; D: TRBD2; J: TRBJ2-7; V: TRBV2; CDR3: CASRLSGRHNEQYF; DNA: TGTGCCAGCAGGCTGAGCGGGAGGCATAACGAGCAGTACTTC
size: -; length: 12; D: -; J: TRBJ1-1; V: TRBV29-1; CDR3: CSVGRPNTEAFF; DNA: TGCAGCGTCGGCAGACCGAACACTGAAGCTTTCTTT
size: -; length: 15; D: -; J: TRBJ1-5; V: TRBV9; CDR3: CASSVGTVSNQPQHF; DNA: TGTGCCAGCAGCGTCGGGACGGTTAGCAATCAGCCCCAGCATTTT
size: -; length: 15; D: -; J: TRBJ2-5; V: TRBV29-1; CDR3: CSVEVRMGPLETQYF; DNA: TGCAGCGTTGAAGTGCGGATGGGCCCACTTGAGACCCAGTACTTC
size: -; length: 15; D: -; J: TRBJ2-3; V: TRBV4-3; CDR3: CASSQEGTRTDTQYF; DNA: TGCGCCAGCAGCCAAGAGGGGACGAGGACGGATACGCAGTATTTT
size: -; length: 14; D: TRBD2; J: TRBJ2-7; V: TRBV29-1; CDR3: CSVAGTSGSYEQYF; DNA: TGCAGCGTCGCCGGGACTAGCGGGAGCTACGAGCAGTACTTC
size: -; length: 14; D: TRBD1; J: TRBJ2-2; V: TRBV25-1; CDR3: CASSAPGQARELFF; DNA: TGTGCCAGCAGTGCCCCGGGACAGGCCCGGGAGCTGTTTTTT
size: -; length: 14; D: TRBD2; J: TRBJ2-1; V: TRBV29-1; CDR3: CSVKGTSGYNEQFF; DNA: TGCAGCGTAAAGGGGACTAGCGGCTACAATGAGCAGTTCTTC
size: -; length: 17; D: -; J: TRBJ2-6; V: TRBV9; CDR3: CASSVATGGSGANVLTF; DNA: TGTGCCAGCAGCGTAGCTACCGGGGGTTCTGGGGCCAACGTCCTGACTTTC
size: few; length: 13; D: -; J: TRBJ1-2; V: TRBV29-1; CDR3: CSAGRTVNYGYTF; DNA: TGCAGCGCCGGGCGGACAGTTAACTATGGCTACACCTTC
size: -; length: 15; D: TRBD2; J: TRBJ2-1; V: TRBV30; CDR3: CAWSVMSGSYNEQFF; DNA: TGTGCCTGGAGTGTAATGAGCGGGAGCTACAATGAGCAGTTCTTC
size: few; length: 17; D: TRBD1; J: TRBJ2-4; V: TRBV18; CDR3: CASSPPKGARTKNIQYF; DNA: TGTGCCAGCTCACCACCTAAGGGGGCAAGAACCAAAAACATTCAGTACTTC
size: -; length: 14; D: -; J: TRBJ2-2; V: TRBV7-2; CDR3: CASSIDGGAGELFF; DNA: TGTGCCAGCAGCATAGACGGGGGCGCCGGGGAGCTGTTTTTT
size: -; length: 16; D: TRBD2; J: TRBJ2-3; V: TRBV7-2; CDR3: CASSLLGLAATDTQYF; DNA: TGTGCCAGCAGCTTATTGGGACTAGCGGCCACAGATACGCAGTATTTT
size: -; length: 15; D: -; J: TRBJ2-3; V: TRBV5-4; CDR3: CASSLVDRTYDTQYF; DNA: TGTGCCAGCAGCTTGGTTGACAGGACATACGATACGCAGTATTTT
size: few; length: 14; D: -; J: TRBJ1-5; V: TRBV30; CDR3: CAWSRIRGQQPQHF; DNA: TGTGCCTGGAGTAGGATACGGGGGCAACAGCCCCAGCATTTT
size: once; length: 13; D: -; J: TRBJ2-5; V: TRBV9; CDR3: CASSVQVQETQYF; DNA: TGTGCCAGCAGCGTACAGGTCCAAGAGACCCAGTACTTC
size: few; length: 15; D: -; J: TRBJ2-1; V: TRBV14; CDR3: CASSQPPKKIGEQFF; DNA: TGTGCCAGCAGCCAGCCCCCCAAGAAAATCGGTGAGCAGTTCTTC
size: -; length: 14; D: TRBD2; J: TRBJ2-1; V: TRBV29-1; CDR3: CSVRGGGSYNEQFF; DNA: TGCAGCGTTCGTGGCGGGGGGTCCTACAATGAGCAGTTCTTC
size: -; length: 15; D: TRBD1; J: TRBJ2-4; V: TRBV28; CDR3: CASSLGTGPKNIQYF; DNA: TGTGCCAGCAGTTTAGGGACAGGGCCTAAAAACATTCAGTACTTC
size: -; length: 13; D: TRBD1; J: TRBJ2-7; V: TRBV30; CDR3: CTPRTGGPYEQYF; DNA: TGTACTCCACGGACAGGGGGCCCCTACGAGCAGTACTTC
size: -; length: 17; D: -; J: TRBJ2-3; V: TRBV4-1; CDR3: CASSQGRKVGTTDTQYF; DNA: TGCGCCAGCAGCCAGGGGCGGAAGGTGGGAACCACAGATACGCAGTATTTT
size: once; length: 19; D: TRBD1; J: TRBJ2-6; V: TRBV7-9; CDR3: CASTPGRGQGKTGANVLTF; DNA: TGTGCCAGCACTCCCGGTAGAGGACAGGGGAAAACTGGGGCCAACGTCCTGACTTTC
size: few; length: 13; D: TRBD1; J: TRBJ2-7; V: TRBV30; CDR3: CAWNTDRGYEQYF; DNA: TGTGCCTGGAATACGGACAGGGGGTACGAGCAGTACTTC